In this sample, the clone carrying this T cell receptor (beta chain) turned up many times. The target antigen is unknown. The sample originates from a study of CD8 T cells in ankylosing spondylitis. Study findings and constraints: Among TCR beta sequences, a motif of about 8 highly homologous variants appeared characteristic of ankylosing spondylitis blood. Before this, some motif variants had been reported in reactive arthritis synovial fluid and blood. According to the report, clones linked to the disease were significantly enriched in matched synovial fluid samples taken from ankylosing spondylitis patients. Disease-linked clones bore a CD8+ phenotype, appearing relatively rarely in peripheral blood.

CDR1 SGHVS and CDR2 FQNEAQ come from the germline V gene. The CDR3 runs 16 residues. Trimming took off 5 bases at V and 5 bases at J, with 19 bases between the two ends. Quantitative 5'-RACE with molecular barcodes was used to make the TCR beta libraries. TCRdb reprocessed the 5' RACE reads with MiXCR, giving one entry per CDR3 protein. The sample consists of more than 400,000 distinct CDR3 sequences, 5.3% of them appearing once. The sample taken for sequencing was blood, either unsorted or a sorted T cell fraction (not recorded which). This TCR derives from a male donor with ankylosing spondylitis. The chain couples TRBV7-8 to TRBJ2-1; D might be TRBD1 or TRBD2, each matching 5 bases. CDR3 protein: CASSVLPGAQDNEQFF. In nucleotides, the CDR3 is TGTGCCAGCAGCGTCCTACCCGGGGCGCAGGACAATGAGCAGTTCTTC.